This T cell receptor beta chain was retrieved from a study of HIV-infected children after antiretroviral therapy interruption. For the study at large: Interruption-arm samples span weeks 0, 12, interruption end (24 or 48), and about 3 years post-study.

The treatment: PENTA 11 planned treatment interruption arm or continuous ART arm. Study findings and constraints: By the end of treatment interruption, naive CD4+ clonality (Gini) increased.

This clonotype was seen many times. Its antigen is not identified. The TCR library was built from RNA with a 3' RACE protocol and unique molecular identifiers. TCRdb itself ran the 3' RACE reads through MiXCR, one entry per CDR3 protein. The sample holds more than 85,000 distinct CDR3 sequences; about 7.2% are singletons and the top ten take about 1.1%. Per germline, CDR1 LGHNT and CDR2 FRNRAP. This CDR3 spans 14 amino acids. Losses at the gene ends were 5 bases for V and 6 bases for J; bases not matched to a gene: 9. This TCR was recovered from a pool of human donors with HIV. The source was CD45RA+ CD4+ T cells from PBMCs, pooled from several time points, collected from a donor given antiretroviral therapy, either interrupted or continuous. Subset: naive CD4+ CD45RA+ CD45RO- T cells. The V and J genes are TRBV12-5 and TRBJ2-7, with 8 bases lining up with TRBD2. The CDR3 region has the DNA TGTGCTAGTGGTCCCGGGACTAGGCATCGCGAGCAGTACTTC. Translating it yields CASGPGTRHREQYF.